This T cell receptor (beta chain) is drawn from a study of blood T cell repertoires in COVID-19. As for the study in general: Researchers got acute and convalescent COVID-19 samples from the United States, Italy and Spain.

Germline CDR1 is LNHDA and CDR2 is SQIVND (reference sequence). This CDR3 has 15 amino acids. Trimming removed 3 bases at V and 6 bases at J, with 17 bases between. Everyone who took part was about 18 to 90 years old, and they came from 20 to 25 US areas. Generated by immunoSEQ multiplex PCR, the TCRdb table keeps only in-frame clones and is missing some. The table records some 320,000 clones, 85% of them present only once. This receptor was identified in a woman aged 30 to 39 who had been exposed to COVID-19. The sequencing input was PBMCs or T cells enriched from blood (not recorded which). The V call is TRBV19, the J call TRBJ1-2; perhaps TRBD1 as D (5 bases). CDR3: CASSMAQGMGNGYTF. Here the CDR3 DNA reads TGTGCCAGTAGTATGGCCCAGGGAATGGGAAATGGCTACACCTTC.